The 17 T cell receptor beta chains given below trace back to one sample, sequenced in a study of blood T cell repertoires in COVID-19. Some clones are missing from TCRdb's copy, which holds only in-frame ones; the method was immunoSEQ multiplex PCR. The data show about 58,000 clones, around nine tenths seen once. Sequencing input: peripheral blood. These receptors were taken from a woman aged 55-70 years with active COVID-19.

The chain joins TRBV11-3 to TRBJ1-2; D is unclear. Germline assignment: CDR1 SGHNT and CDR2 YENEEA. The CDR3 has 17 residues. Between the trimmed V and J ends, which lost 2 bases and 2 bases, there was a span of 18 bases. Written as DNA, the CDR3 is TGTGCCAGCAGCTTAATTCCGTTGGTTGACTCCAACTATGGCTACACCTTC. Translation: CASSLIPLVDSNYGYTF. The full variable domain, rest sourced from reference TRBV11-3 and TRBJ1-2, is EAGVVQSPRYKIIEKKQPVAFWCNPISGHNTLYWYLQNLGQGPELLIRYENEEAVDDSQLPKDRFSAERLKGVDSTLKIQPAELGDSAVYLCASSLIPLVDSNYGYTFGSGTRLTVV.

The chain carries TRBV7-6 and TRBJ2-2; the D gene is possibly TRBD2 (5 bases). The V gene lost 5 bases and the J gene lost 1 base, with 8 bases spanning the gap. Germline assignment: CDR1 SGHVS and CDR2 FNYEAQ. This CDR3 comprises 14 residues. The CDR3 is CASSEGLNTGELFF. In DNA form, the CDR3 reads TGTGCCAGCAGCGAAGGACTGAACACCGGGGAGCTGTTTTTT.

The genes are TRBV20-1 and TRBJ2-2, with 7 bases identical to TRBD2. CDR3 length: 16 amino acids. J was trimmed by 5 bases and V by 3 bases; bases with no gene match: 12. The V gene's germline CDR1 is DFQATT and CDR2 SNEGSKA (reference sequence). CDR3 region: CSASRGRGMRTGELFF. In nucleotides, the CDR3 is TGCAGTGCTAGTCGGGGGAGGGGAATGAGGACCGGGGAGCTGTTTTTT.

J is TRBJ2-1 and V is TRBV11-2; D is perhaps TRBD1 (5 bases). The CDR3 runs to 13 residues. From germline, CDR1 is SGHAT and CDR2 FQNNGV. V dropped 5 bases and J dropped 6 bases, with 11 bases sitting between them. In nucleotides, the CDR3 is TGTGCCAGCAGCCTAACTGGGGCCAATGAGCAGTTCTTC. Amino acids: CASSLTGANEQFF.

The chain is built from TRBV19 and TRBJ1-2; 10 bases are a match to TRBD1. The V gene's germline CDR1 is LNHDA and CDR2 SQIVND (reference sequence). The CDR3 has 17 amino acids. The junction had 12 bases not matched to a gene; V was cut back by 6 bases and J by 2 bases. This chain's CDR3 is CASRGREATGGNYGYTF. CDR3 bases: TGTGCCAGTAGGGGCCGGGAAGCGACAGGGGGCAACTATGGCTACACCTTC.

This chain uses TRBV4-1 with TRBJ1-1; D gene uncertain. Trimming left V 6 bases short and J 1 base short, with 12 bases between. Germline V gives CDR1 MGHRA, CDR2 YSYEKL. CDR3 size: 14 residues. CDR3 loop: CASSYSSENTEAFF. The CDR3 region has the DNA TGCGCCAGCAGTTATAGCTCGGAGAACACTGAAGCTTTCTTT.

The rearrangement links TRBV7-2 to TRBJ1-6; perhaps TRBD1 as D (5 bases). CDR3 length: 14 amino acids. Germline CDR1 and CDR2: SGHTA and FQGNSA. V was pared by 2 bases and J by 7 bases, with 9 bases between. The CDR3 region is CASSLQGNNSPLHF. The CDR3 bases are TGTGCCAGCAGCTTACAGGGTAACAATTCACCCCTCCACTTT.

This chain connects TRBV5-5 to TRBJ2-7; 11 bases are a match to TRBD1. The germline V gene encodes CDR1 SGHKS and CDR2 YYEKEE (reference sequence). The CDR3 sequence is 15 residues long. The V and J ends lost 0 bases and 6 bases, in that order; junction bases with no gene match: 5. DNA for the CDR3: TGTGCCAGCAGCTTGGCCGTCGGGACAGGGGGCGAGCAGTACTTC. As protein: CASSLAVGTGGEQYF.

The V call is TRBV7-2, the J call TRBJ1-5; 8 bases agree with TRBD1. Germline V gene lookup returns CDR1 SGHTA and CDR2 FQGNSA. The V segment lost 4 bases and the J segment 2 bases; nucleotides outside the gene matches: 1. The CDR3 is 14 amino acids. The CDR3: CASSSTGGNQPQHF. The CDR3, as DNA: TGTGCCAGCAGCTCGACAGGGGGCAATCAGCCCCAGCATTTT.

The chain combines TRBV3-1 (or the pseudogene TRBV3-2) with TRBJ1-3; D may be TRBD1 (5 bases). The CDR3 is 13 residues long. Germline CDR1 reads LGHDT; CDR2 reads YNNKEL (reference sequence). The germline V and J ends were trimmed by 1 base and 4 bases, with 5 bases remaining between them. DNA for the CDR3: TGTGCCAGCAGCCAAGGGACAGGAAACACCATATATTTT. Translation gives CASSQGTGNTIYF.

There are a few counts of this clone. CDR3 amino acids: CASLPAGNYEQYF. The CDR3 region has the DNA TGTGCCAGTCTACCGGCCGGGAACTACGAGCAGTACTTC. The chain employs TRBV5-5 and TRBJ2-7, with D perhaps matching TRBD2 (5 bases). CDR1 SGHKS and CDR2 YYEKEE come from the germline V gene (reference sequence). This CDR3 is built from 13 residues. The V end lost 8 bases, the J end lost 3 bases, and 15 bases lay between the germline ends.

The chain is built from TRBV7-2 and TRBJ2-4; D unresolved. CDR3 length: 12 residues. The ends were cut back, 1 base at V and 6 bases at J, with 4 bases in the middle. Germline CDR1 reads SGHTA; CDR2 reads FQGNSA. CDR3 residues: CASSLDRNIQYF. Written as DNA, the CDR3 is TGTGCCAGCAGCTTAGATCGAAACATTCAGTACTTC.

The chain employs TRBV4-3 and TRBJ1-4; D call uncertain. The V end was cut by 1 base, the J end by 4 bases, with 13 bases between. This CDR3 is built from 16 residues. The germline CDR1 and CDR2 sequences are LGHNA and YSLEER. CDR3: CASSQGSEEDNEKLFF. The CDR3 DNA reads TGCGCCAGCAGCCAAGGTTCGGAGGAAGATAATGAAAAACTGTTTTTT.

V is TRBV11-2 and J is TRBJ2-1; TRBD1 agrees at 11 bases. V lost 1 base, J lost 7 bases, and 3 bases stayed unmatched. The CDR3 sequence is 15 residues long. Germline-derived CDR1 and CDR2 are SGHAT and FQNNGV. CDR3 amino acids: CASSLGTGGMNEQFF. DNA of the CDR3: TGTGCCAGCAGCTTAGGGACAGGGGGCATGAATGAGCAGTTCTTC.

The rearrangement uses TRBV29-1 and TRBJ2-3, with D possibly matching TRBD2 (5 bases). This CDR3 comprises 14 residues. Trimming shortened V by 1 base and J by 0 bases, and 8 bases separated the two germline ends. Per the germline V gene, CDR1 is SQVTM and CDR2 is ANQGSEA. CDR3 DNA sequence: TGCAGCGTTGAAGGGGGAGCTAGCACAGATACGCAGTATTTT. It codes for CSVEGGASTDTQYF.

DNA of the CDR3: TGTGCCAGCAGCTTAGACCGGGACATCTATGGCTACACCTTC. Residues: CASSLDRDIYGYTF. The rearrangement links TRBV5-4 to TRBJ1-2, with D perhaps matching TRBD1 (6 bases). The CDR3 is made up of 14 amino acids. Deletions cut 2 bases from V and 4 bases from J, with 12 bases between. Germline CDR1 SGHNT, CDR2 YYREEE (reference sequence).

As for this clone: A read error may account for a junction end that differs from germline. Here the CDR3 reads CASSQGVVGVDF. In nucleotides, the CDR3 is TGTGCCAGCTCACAGGGGGTCGTCGGGGTTGACTTC. The chain links TRBV18 to TRBJ2-7; possible D gene TRBD1, 6 bases. Germline values: CDR1 KGHSH, CDR2 LQKENI. The CDR3 length is 12 residues.